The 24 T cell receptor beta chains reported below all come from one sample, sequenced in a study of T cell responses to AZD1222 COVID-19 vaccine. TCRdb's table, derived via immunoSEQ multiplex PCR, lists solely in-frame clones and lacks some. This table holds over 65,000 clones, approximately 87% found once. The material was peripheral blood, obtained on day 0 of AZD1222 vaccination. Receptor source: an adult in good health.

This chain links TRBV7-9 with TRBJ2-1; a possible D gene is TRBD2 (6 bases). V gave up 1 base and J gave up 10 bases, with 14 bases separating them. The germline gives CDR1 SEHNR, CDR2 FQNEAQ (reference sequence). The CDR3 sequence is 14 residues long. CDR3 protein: CASSLGGGEGEQFF. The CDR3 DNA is TGTGCCAGCAGCTTAGGAGGCGGGGAAGGGGAGCAGTTCTTC. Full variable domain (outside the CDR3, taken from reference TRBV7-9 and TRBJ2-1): DTGVSQNPRHKITKRGQNVTFRCDPISEHNRLYWYRQTLGQGPEFLTYFQNEAQLEKSRLLSDRFSAERPKGSFSTLEIQRTEQGDSAMYLCASSLGGGEGEQFFGPGTRLTVL.

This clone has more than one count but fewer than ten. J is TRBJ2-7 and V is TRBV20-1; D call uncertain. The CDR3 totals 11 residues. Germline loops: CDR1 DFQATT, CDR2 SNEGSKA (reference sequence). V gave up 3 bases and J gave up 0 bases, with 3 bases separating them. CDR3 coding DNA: TGCAGTGCTAGCTACTCCTACGAGCAGTACTTC. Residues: CSASYSYEQYF.

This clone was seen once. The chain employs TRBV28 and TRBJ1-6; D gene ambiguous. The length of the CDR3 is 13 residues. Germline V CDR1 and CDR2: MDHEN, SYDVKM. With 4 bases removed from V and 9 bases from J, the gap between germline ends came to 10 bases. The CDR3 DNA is TGTGCCAGCAGTTCGCCGACTAGTTCACCCCTCCACTTT. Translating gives CASSSPTSSPLHF.

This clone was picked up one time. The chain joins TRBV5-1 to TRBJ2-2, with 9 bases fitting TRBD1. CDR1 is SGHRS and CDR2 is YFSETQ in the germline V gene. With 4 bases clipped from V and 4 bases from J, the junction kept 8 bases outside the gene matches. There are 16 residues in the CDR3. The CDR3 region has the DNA TGCGCCAGCAGCGCGGACAGGGGAGGAAGCACCGGGGAGCTGTTTTTT. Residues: CASSADRGGSTGELFF.

The CDR3 nucleotides are TGTGCCAGCAGCTTGGTAGGGGGGAGCTCCTATAATTCACCCCTCCACTTT. It is translated as CASSLVGGSSYNSPLHF. This rearrangement joins TRBV28 to TRBJ1-6, with D perhaps TRBD1 (6 bases). V shed 6 bases and J shed 0 bases, with 15 bases lying between them. The CDR3 runs to 17 residues. The germline V gene has CDR1 MDHEN and CDR2 SYDVKM.

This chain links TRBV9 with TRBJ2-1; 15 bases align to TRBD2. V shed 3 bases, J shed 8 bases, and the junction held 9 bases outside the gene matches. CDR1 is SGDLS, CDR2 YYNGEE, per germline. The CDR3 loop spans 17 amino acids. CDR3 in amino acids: CASSEGAGTSGRYEQFF. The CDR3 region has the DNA TGTGCCAGCAGCGAGGGAGCCGGGACTAGCGGGAGGTATGAGCAGTTCTTC.

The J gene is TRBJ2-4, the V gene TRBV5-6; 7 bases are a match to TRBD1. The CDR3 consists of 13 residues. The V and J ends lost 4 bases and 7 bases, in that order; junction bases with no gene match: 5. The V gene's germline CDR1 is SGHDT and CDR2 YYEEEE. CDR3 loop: CASSRDRVNIQYF. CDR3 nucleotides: TGTGCCAGCAGCCGAGACAGGGTTAACATTCAGTACTTC.

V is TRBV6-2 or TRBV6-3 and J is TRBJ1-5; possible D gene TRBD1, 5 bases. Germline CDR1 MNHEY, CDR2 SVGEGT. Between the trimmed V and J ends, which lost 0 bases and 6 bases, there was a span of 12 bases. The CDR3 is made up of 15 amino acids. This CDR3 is CASSYSGPTPQPQHF. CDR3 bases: TGTGCCAGCAGTTACTCGGGACCTACACCTCAGCCCCAGCATTTT.

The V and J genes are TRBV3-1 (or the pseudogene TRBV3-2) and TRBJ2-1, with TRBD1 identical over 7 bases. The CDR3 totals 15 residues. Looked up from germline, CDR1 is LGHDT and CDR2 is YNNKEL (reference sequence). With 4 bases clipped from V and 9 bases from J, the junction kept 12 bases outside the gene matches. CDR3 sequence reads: CASSRSGQVKGEQFF. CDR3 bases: TGTGCCAGCAGCCGGAGCGGACAGGTCAAGGGTGAGCAGTTCTTC.

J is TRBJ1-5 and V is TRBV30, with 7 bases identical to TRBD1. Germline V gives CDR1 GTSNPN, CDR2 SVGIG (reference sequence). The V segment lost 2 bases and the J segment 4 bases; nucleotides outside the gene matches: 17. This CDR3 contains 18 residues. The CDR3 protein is CAWSPYITGVTPNQPQHF. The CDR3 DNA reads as TGTGCCTGGAGTCCCTACATTACAGGGGTCACTCCAAATCAGCCCCAGCATTTT.

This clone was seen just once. In DNA form, the CDR3 reads TGTGCCGAAGGGGGACTAAGTAACCATGAGCAGTTCTTC. Encoded protein: CAEGGLSNHEQFF. The chain carries TRBV2 and TRBJ2-1; D perhaps matches TRBD2 (7 bases). The CDR3 consists of 13 residues. Germline CDR1 is SNHLY and CDR2 is FYNNEI. The germline V and J ends were trimmed by 11 bases and 8 bases, with 19 bases remaining between them.

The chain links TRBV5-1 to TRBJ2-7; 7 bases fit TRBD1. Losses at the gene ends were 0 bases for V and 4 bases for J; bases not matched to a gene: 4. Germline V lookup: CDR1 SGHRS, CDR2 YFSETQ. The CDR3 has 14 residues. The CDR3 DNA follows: TGCGCCAGCAGCTTGGGGGACAGTCGGTACGAGCAGTACTTC. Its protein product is CASSLGDSRYEQYF.

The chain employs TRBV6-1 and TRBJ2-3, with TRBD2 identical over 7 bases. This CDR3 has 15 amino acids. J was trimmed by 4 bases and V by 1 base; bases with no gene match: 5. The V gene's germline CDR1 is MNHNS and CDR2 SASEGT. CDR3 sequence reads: CASSEVVGRADTQYF. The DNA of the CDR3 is TGTGCCAGCAGTGAAGTGGTAGGGAGGGCAGATACGCAGTATTTT.

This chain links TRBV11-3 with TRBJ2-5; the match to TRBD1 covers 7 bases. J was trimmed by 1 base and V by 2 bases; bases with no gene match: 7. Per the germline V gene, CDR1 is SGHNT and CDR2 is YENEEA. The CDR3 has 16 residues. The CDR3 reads CASSLYRQGPQETQYF. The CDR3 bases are TGTGCCAGCAGCTTATACCGACAGGGCCCCCAAGAGACCCAGTACTTC.

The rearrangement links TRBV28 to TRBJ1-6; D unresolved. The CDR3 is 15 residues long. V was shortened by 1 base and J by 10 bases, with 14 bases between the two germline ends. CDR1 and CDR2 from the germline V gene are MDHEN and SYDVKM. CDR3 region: CASSLYSGLGSPLHF. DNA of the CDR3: TGTGCCAGCAGTTTATATAGCGGTTTAGGATCACCCCTCCACTTT.

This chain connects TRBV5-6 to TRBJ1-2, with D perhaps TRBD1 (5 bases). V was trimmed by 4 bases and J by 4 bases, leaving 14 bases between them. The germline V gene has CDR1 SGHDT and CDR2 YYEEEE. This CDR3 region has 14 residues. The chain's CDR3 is CASSTSGRFYGYTF. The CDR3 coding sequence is TGTGCCAGCAGCACTTCGGGGCGCTTCTATGGCTACACCTTC.

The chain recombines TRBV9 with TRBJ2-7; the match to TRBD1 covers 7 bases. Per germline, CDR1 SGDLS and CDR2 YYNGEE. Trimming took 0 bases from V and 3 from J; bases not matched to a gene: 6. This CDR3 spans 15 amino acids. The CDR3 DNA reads TGTGCCAGCAGCGTAGCGACAGGGACCATCTACGAGCAGTACTTC. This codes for CASSVATGTIYEQYF.

The CDR3 is CASSPRLAGGPGEQYF. CDR3 sequence (DNA): TGTGCCAGCAGCCCCCGACTAGCGGGAGGGCCCGGGGAGCAGTACTTC. The chain uses TRBV9 and TRBJ2-7, with 14 bases lining up with TRBD2. The germline CDR1 and CDR2 sequences are SGDLS and YYNGEE. This CDR3 comprises 16 residues. With 4 bases clipped from V and 7 bases from J, the junction kept 10 bases outside the gene matches.

The CDR3 protein is CASSIDRNNQPQHF. Written as DNA, the CDR3 is TGTGCCAGTAGTATTGACAGAAACAATCAGCCCCAGCATTTT. The chain has TRBV19 and TRBJ1-5; maybe TRBD1 (5 bases). The V gene lost 3 bases and the J gene lost 3 bases, with 9 bases spanning the gap. The CDR3 length is 14 residues. Germline-derived CDR1 and CDR2 are LNHDA and SQIVND (reference sequence).

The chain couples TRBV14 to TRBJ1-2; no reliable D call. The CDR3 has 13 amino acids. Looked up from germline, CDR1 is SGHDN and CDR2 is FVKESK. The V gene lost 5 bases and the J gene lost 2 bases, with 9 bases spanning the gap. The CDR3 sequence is CASSYDINYGYTF. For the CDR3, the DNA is TGTGCCAGCAGCTACGACATCAACTATGGCTACACCTTC.

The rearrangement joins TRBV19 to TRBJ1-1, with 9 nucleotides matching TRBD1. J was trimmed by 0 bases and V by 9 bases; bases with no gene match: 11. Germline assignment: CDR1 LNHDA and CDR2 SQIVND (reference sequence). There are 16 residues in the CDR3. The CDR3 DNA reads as TGTGCCAGAACACCGGGACAGGGTACCATGAACACTGAAGCTTTCTTT. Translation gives CARTPGQGTMNTEAFF.

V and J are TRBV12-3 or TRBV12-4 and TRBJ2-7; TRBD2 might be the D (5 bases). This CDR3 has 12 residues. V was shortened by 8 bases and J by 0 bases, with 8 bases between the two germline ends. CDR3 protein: CASAGDSYEQYF. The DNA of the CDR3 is TGTGCCAGCGCCGGGGACTCCTACGAGCAGTACTTC.

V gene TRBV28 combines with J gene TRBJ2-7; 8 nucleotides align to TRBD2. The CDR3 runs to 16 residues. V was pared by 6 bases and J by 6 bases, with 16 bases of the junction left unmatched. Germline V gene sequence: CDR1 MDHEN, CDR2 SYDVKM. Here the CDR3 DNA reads TGTGCCAGCAGCCTAGTTGGAAGCGGGGGTCCCCTCGAGCAGTACTTC. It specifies CASSLVGSGGPLEQYF.

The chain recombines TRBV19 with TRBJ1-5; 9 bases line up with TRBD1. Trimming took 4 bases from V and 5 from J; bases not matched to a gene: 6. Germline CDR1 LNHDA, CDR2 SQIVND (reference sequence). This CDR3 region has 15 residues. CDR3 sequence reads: CASSTDRGSHQPQHF. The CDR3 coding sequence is TGTGCCAGTAGTACGGACAGGGGAAGTCATCAGCCCCAGCATTTT.